Listed below are T cell receptor beta chains from one sample, sequenced in a study of CD8+CD57+ T cells in acquired aplastic anemia. Using its own MiXCR run on the reads, TCRdb lists one record per CDR3 protein. The sample gives hundreds of thousands of distinct CDR3 sequences, approximately 60% of which show up once; 1.3% is in the top ten. The sample consisted of sorted CD4+, CD8+, or CD8+CD57+ T cells (not recorded which) from PBMCs. These receptors all stem from a human donor with aplastic anemia. The CDR3 runs from the conserved cysteine through the conserved F or W. The order of the fields is D gene, J gene, CDR3 length, V gene, clone size, CDR3 protein, CDR3 DNA. A D gene is named only where the DNA matches it firmly. Part of the rows lack a size; the others show once, few, many or a class for expanded clones.

d_gene: NA; j_gene: TRBJ1-2; len: 18; v_gene: TRBV5-1; abundance: few; CDR3aa: CASSDSVAGRVSNYGYTF; CDR3nt: TGCGCCAGCAGTGATTCGGTGGCAGGCCGGGTGTCTAACTATGGCTACACCTTC
d_gene: TRBD1; j_gene: TRBJ1-4; len: 14; v_gene: TRBV10-1; abundance: NA; CDR3aa: CASRGGGFDEKLFF; CDR3nt: TGTGCCAGCAGGGGGGGGGGATTTGATGAAAAACTGTTTTTT
d_gene: NA; j_gene: TRBJ2-7; len: 13; v_gene: TRBV16; abundance: NA; CDR3aa: CASSQTSSGEQYF; CDR3nt: TGTGCCAGCAGCCAAACATCCTCTGGGGAGCAGTACTTC
d_gene: NA; j_gene: TRBJ2-5; len: 15; v_gene: TRBV19; abundance: NA; CDR3aa: CASSPGEGVWETQYF; CDR3nt: TGTGCCAGCAGCCCAGGGGAGGGGGTATGGGAGACCCAGTACTTC
d_gene: NA; j_gene: TRBJ2-7; len: 15; v_gene: TRBV10-2; abundance: many; CDR3aa: CATSTRQPSSYEQYF; CDR3nt: TGCGCCACGAGCACTCGGCAGCCAAGCTCCTACGAGCAGTACTTC
d_gene: TRBD1; j_gene: TRBJ2-7; len: 15; v_gene: TRBV5-8; abundance: once; CDR3aa: CASSSEGAGGYEQYF; CDR3nt: TGTGCCAGCAGCTCCGAGGGGGCAGGGGGCTACGAGCAGTACTTC
d_gene: NA; j_gene: TRBJ1-5; len: 15; v_gene: TRBV5-1; abundance: many; CDR3aa: CASSLAGFWNQPQHF; CDR3nt: TGCGCCAGCAGCTTGGCGGGTTTTTGGAATCAGCCCCAGCATTTT
d_gene: NA; j_gene: TRBJ1-2; len: 13; v_gene: TRBV3-1; abundance: many; CDR3aa: CASSQDGNYGYTF; CDR3nt: TGTGCCAGCAGCCAAGATGGGAACTATGGCTACACCTTC
d_gene: NA; j_gene: TRBJ1-1; len: 14; v_gene: TRBV12-3/TRBV12-4; abundance: many; CDR3aa: CASTLGRTNTEAFF; CDR3nt: TGTGCCAGCACGCTCGGCAGAACGAACACTGAAGCTTTCTTT
d_gene: NA; j_gene: TRBJ1-1; len: 14; v_gene: TRBV25-1; abundance: once; CDR3aa: CASSELGQRTEAFF; CDR3nt: TGTGCCAGCAGTGAATTGGGGCAGAGAACTGAAGCTTTCTTT
d_gene: NA; j_gene: TRBJ2-5; len: 14; v_gene: TRBV14; abundance: NA; CDR3aa: CAGSQGLTGGTQYF; CDR3nt: TGTGCCGGCAGCCAGGGTCTCACAGGAGGGACCCAGTACTTC
d_gene: NA; j_gene: TRBJ1-2; len: 14; v_gene: TRBV6-5; abundance: NA; CDR3aa: CASSSLDTIYGYTF; CDR3nt: TGTGCCAGCAGTTCCCTCGACACCATCTATGGCTACACCTTC
d_gene: NA; j_gene: TRBJ1-1; len: 15; v_gene: TRBV6-2/TRBV6-3; abundance: many; CDR3aa: CASTGVVQTNTEAFF; CDR3nt: TGTGCCAGCACCGGGGTCGTACAGACGAACACTGAAGCTTTCTTT
d_gene: NA; j_gene: TRBJ1-1; len: 14; v_gene: TRBV18; abundance: many; CDR3aa: CASSPSSTSTEAFF; CDR3nt: TGTGCCAGCTCACCATCCTCGACATCGACTGAAGCTTTCTTT
d_gene: TRBD1; j_gene: TRBJ1-5; len: 15; v_gene: TRBV4-2; abundance: NA; CDR3aa: CASSRKTGLNQPQHF; CDR3nt: TGTGCCAGCAGCCGAAAGACAGGGTTAAATCAGCCCCAGCATTTT
d_gene: NA; j_gene: TRBJ1-6; len: 16; v_gene: TRBV9; abundance: NA; CDR3aa: CASSVGPGAYNSPLHF; CDR3nt: TGTGCCAGCAGCGTAGGCCCAGGGGCGTATAATTCACCCCTCCACTTT
d_gene: NA; j_gene: TRBJ1-1; len: 14; v_gene: TRBV25-1; abundance: NA; CDR3aa: CASSERGTNTEAFF; CDR3nt: TGTGCCAGCAGTGAACGGGGCACGAACACTGAAGCTTTCTTT
d_gene: TRBD1; j_gene: TRBJ2-2; len: 15; v_gene: TRBV24-1; abundance: once; CDR3aa: CATSRQGVNTRELFF; CDR3nt: TGTGCCACCAGCCGACAGGGGGTGAACACCAGGGAGCTGTTTTTT